This paragraph reports one T cell receptor beta chain. Its antigen remains unidentified. The record originates from a study of blood T cells in healthy people across ages. Study-wide results and caveats: Long-lived donors had more naive CD4+ cells and higher diversity than aged donors. Researchers report that TCR beta diversity correlated strongly with naive T cell percentage.

Each donor had around 9.8 milliliters of peripheral blood drawn. PBMCs, at least 6 million per sample, were isolated. The CDR3 loop spans 14 amino acids. Germline trimming cut 7 bases from V and 2 bases from J; bases unmatched to any gene: 5. Primers used in a second PCR of roughly 6 to 11 cycles were a sample-barcoded 5' primer and a J-beta primer mix. TCRdb re-called the 5' RACE reads through MiXCR, storing one row per CDR3 protein. This sample has around 1.1 million distinct CDR3 sequences, with about two fifths found just once. The source is a man younger than 35 in good health. The chain couples TRBV12-3 or TRBV12-4 to TRBJ2-3; TRBD2 matches at 8 bases. The sequenced material came from blood. CDR3 residues: CASTERGHTDTQYF. DNA of the CDR3: TGTGCCAGCACAGAGCGGGGGCACACAGATACGCAGTATTTT.